The 25 T cell receptor beta chains presented below share a single source sample, sequenced in a study of spatial heterogeneity in lung cancer. TCRdb re-analysed the 5' RACE reads in MiXCR, keeping a single row per CDR3 protein. The sample lists about 48,000 distinct CDR3 sequences; roughly 5% were seen once. Time point reported: sample taken at primary tumor resection. Sequencing used PBMCs, obtained at surgery. The source is a male donor with early-stage non-small cell lung cancer.

This clonotype has ten or more counts. The gene calls are TRBV10-3 and TRBJ2-3; a weak D match, TRBD2 (5 bases). Germline assignment: CDR1 ENHRY and CDR2 SYGVKD. The V gene lost 0 bases and the J gene lost 6 bases, with 10 bases spanning the gap. This CDR3 spans 14 amino acids. CDR3 DNA: TGTGCCATCAGTGAGTCGAGGGCCCAGGATACGCAGTATTTT. Residues: CAISESRAQDTQYF.

There are many counts of this clonotype. The genes are TRBV7-2 and TRBJ2-7; 10 bases agree with TRBD1. The junction had 5 bases not matched to a gene; V was cut back by 5 bases and J by 1 base. Germline values: CDR1 SGHTA, CDR2 FQGNSA. The CDR3 consists of 15 residues. The CDR3 loop is CASSRQGAQSYEQYF. CDR3 in DNA: TGTGCCAGCAGCAGACAGGGGGCGCAATCCTACGAGCAGTACTTC. The full variable domain, with the rest looked up from reference TRBV7-2 and TRBJ2-7, is GAGVSQSPSNKVTEKGKDVELRCDPISGHTALYWYRQSLGQGLEFLIYFQGNSAPDKSGLPSDRFSAERTGGSVSTLTIQRTQQEDSAVYLCASSRQGAQSYEQYFGPGTRLTVT.

This clonotype was detected ten times or more. The chain joins TRBV20-1 to TRBJ2-7; D perhaps matches TRBD1 (6 bases). Germline values: CDR1 DFQATT, CDR2 SNEGSKA (reference sequence). V was cut by 6 bases and J by 3 bases, with 18 bases left in between. The CDR3 is 14 amino acids. The CDR3 DNA reads as TGCAGTGCCCCGCGGACAGCCCTCTTCTACGAGCAGTACTTC. Translation gives CSAPRTALFYEQYF.

In this sample, this clonotype turned up many times. V and J are TRBV19 and TRBJ1-5; D ambiguous. The length of the CDR3 is 12 residues. Per germline, CDR1 LNHDA and CDR2 SQIVND (reference sequence). The V end was cut by 6 bases, the J end by 0 bases, with 3 bases between. The CDR3 DNA sequence: TGTGCCAGTAGGTTTAGCAATCAGCCCCAGCATTTT. Its translation: CASRFSNQPQHF. The full variable domain, in which reference TRBV19 and TRBJ1-5 provide the parts outside the CDR3, is DGGITQSPKYLFRKEGQNVTLSCEQNLNHDAMYWYRQDPGQGLRLIYYSQIVNDFQKGDIAEGYSVSREKKESFPLTVTSAQKNPTAFYLCASRFSNQPQHFGDGTRLSIL.

At least ten counts were recorded for this clonotype. The chain carries TRBV9 and TRBJ2-7; TRBD2 aligns across 7 bases. The CDR3 runs to 16 residues. The germline CDR1 and CDR2 sequences are SGDLS and YYNGEE. Trimming cost V 4 bases and J 0 bases; bases outside gene matches: 10. This chain's CDR3 is CASSPGGVLSSYEQYF. The CDR3 DNA reads TGTGCCAGCAGCCCGGGGGGAGTTCTTAGCTCCTACGAGCAGTACTTC.

The chain couples TRBV2 to TRBJ2-5; weak D call: TRBD1 (6 bases). The V end lost 5 bases, the J end lost 2 bases, and 9 bases lay between the germline ends. The germline gives CDR1 SNHLY, CDR2 FYNNEI. This CDR3 region has 13 residues. As DNA, the CDR3 is TGTGCCAGCAGTCAGGACAGACAAGAGACCCAGTACTTC. Translated, it gives CASSQDRQETQYF.

This clonotype was counted many times. J is TRBJ1-5 and V is TRBV12-5, with D perhaps TRBD1 (6 bases). Germline lookup yields CDR1 LGHNT and CDR2 FRNRAP. V lost 0 bases, J lost 0 bases, and 15 bases lay in between. The CDR3 is 18 amino acids. CDR3 in amino acids: CASGLVLGTLYSNQPQHF. The DNA of the CDR3 is TGTGCTAGTGGTTTGGTACTCGGGACACTTTATAGCAATCAGCCCCAGCATTTT.

The table lists this clonotype with many counts. CDR3 nucleotides: TGTGCCAGCAGCTTAGCCCTAGCGGGAACCCACAATGAGCAGTTCTTC. Translation: CASSLALAGTHNEQFF. This sequence joins TRBV7-9 and TRBJ2-1; 9 bases map to TRBD2. The CDR3 contains 16 residues. The germline gives CDR1 SEHNR, CDR2 FQNEAQ (reference sequence). V shed 0 bases, J shed 5 bases, and the junction held 5 bases outside the gene matches.

This clonotype was detected many times. The chain combines TRBV7-8 with TRBJ2-1; D may be TRBD2 (6 bases). The CDR3 is 13 residues long. Trimming shortened V by 2 bases and J by 6 bases, and 8 bases separated the two germline ends. CDR1 SGHVS and CDR2 FQNEAQ come from the germline V gene. The DNA for the CDR3 is TGTGCCAGCAGCTTATTTAGCGGCAATGAGCAGTTCTTC. Encoded protein: CASSLFSGNEQFF.

This clonotype was observed at least ten times. The V and J genes are TRBV7-9 and TRBJ2-2; D gene unclear. Trimming shortened V by 4 bases and J by 0 bases, and 12 bases separated the two germline ends. CDR1 is SEHNR and CDR2 is FQNEAQ in the germline V gene (reference sequence). The CDR3 is 16 residues long. CDR3 sequence: CASSSPWGANTGELFF. Here the CDR3 DNA reads TGTGCCAGCAGCTCCCCTTGGGGTGCGAACACCGGGGAGCTGTTTTTT.

At least ten counts were recorded for this clonotype. The chain joins TRBV12-3 or TRBV12-4 to TRBJ2-3; D may be TRBD2 (5 bases). V was trimmed by 5 bases and J by 3 bases, leaving 9 bases between them. This CDR3 contains 13 residues. CDR3 bases: TGTGCCAGCAGTATACTAGTAACAGATACGCAGTATTTT. Protein: CASSILVTDTQYF.

This clonotype was recorded many times. The rearrangement uses TRBV27 and TRBJ2-7, with TRBD2 matching over 12 bases. Germline loops: CDR1 MNHEY, CDR2 SMNVEV (reference sequence). This CDR3 contains 15 residues. With V trimmed by 4 bases and J by 3 bases, 4 bases remained unmatched. The CDR3 loop reads CASSSLAGGDYEQYF. In DNA form, the CDR3 reads TGTGCCAGCAGTTCGCTAGCGGGAGGGGACTACGAGCAGTACTTC.

The table lists this clonotype with many counts. The chain combines TRBV9 with TRBJ1-5, with D unresolved. Trimming left V 4 bases short and J 4 bases short, with 9 bases between. Per the germline V gene, CDR1 is SGDLS and CDR2 is YYNGEE. The CDR3 is 13 residues long. The CDR3 bases are TGTGCCAGCAGCCCAGCCGGAAATCAGCCCCAGCATTTT. Residues: CASSPAGNQPQHF. The full variable domain, with the rest looked up from reference TRBV9 and TRBJ1-5, is DSGVTQTPKHLITATGQRVTLRCSPRSGDLSVYWYQQSLDQGLQFLIQYYNGEERAKGNILERFSAQQFPDLHSELNLSSLELGDSALYFCASSPAGNQPQHFGDGTRLSIL.

There are many counts of this clonotype. This sequence joins TRBV29-1 and TRBJ2-1; TRBD2 agrees at 9 bases. The CDR3 is made up of 15 amino acids. Germline CDR1 reads SQVTM; CDR2 reads ANQGSEA. The J segment lost 7 bases and the V segment lost 0 bases, leaving 7 bases of the junction unmatched. The CDR3 loop reads CSVEDFSGSSNEQFF. CDR3 DNA: TGCAGCGTTGAAGATTTTAGCGGGAGCTCTAATGAGCAGTTCTTC.

This clonotype was seen ten or more times. The rearrangement links TRBV5-1 to TRBJ2-3; the D gene is possibly TRBD1 (5 bases). CDR1 and CDR2 from the germline V gene are SGHRS and YFSETQ. V gave up 0 bases and J gave up 5 bases, with 13 bases separating them. This CDR3 spans 15 amino acids. The CDR3, as DNA: TGCGCCAGCAGCTTGGAGGGGCCACCGTTAGATACGCAGTATTTT. It translates to CASSLEGPPLDTQYF.

Many counts were recorded for this clonotype. The chain has TRBV6-1 and TRBJ2-7; D is uncertain. The CDR3 extends over 12 amino acids. The germline CDR1 and CDR2 sequences are MNHNS and SASEGT. V lost 2 bases and J lost 4, with 6 bases in between. CDR3 coding DNA: TGTGCCAGCAGTGAATCCCGATACGAGCAGTACTTC. Its translation is CASSESRYEQYF.

This clonotype was seen ten or more times. This chain connects TRBV6-2 or TRBV6-3 to TRBJ2-5; tentatively, D is TRBD2 (6 bases). CDR3 size: 17 residues. The germline gives CDR1 MNHEY, CDR2 SVGEGT. V lost 0 bases and J 5 bases, leaving 19 bases between the germline ends. CDR3 sequence reads: CASSYSFEEGGGETQYF. The CDR3 nucleotides are TGTGCCAGCAGTTACTCGTTTGAGGAGGGCGGAGGGGAGACCCAGTACTTC.

At least ten counts were recorded for this clonotype. The rearrangement uses TRBV20-1 and TRBJ1-3; no definite D call. The V end was cut by 4 bases, the J end by 3 bases, with 16 bases between. Per the germline V gene, CDR1 is DFQATT and CDR2 is SNEGSKA (reference sequence). This CDR3 is built from 15 residues. The CDR3 region is CSAKDSKNFGNTIYF. The CDR3 DNA is TGCAGTGCTAAAGACTCCAAGAACTTTGGAAACACCATATATTTT.

This clonotype showed up just a few times. V gene TRBV15 combines with J gene TRBJ1-3; D remains ambiguous. CDR3 length: 15 amino acids. Germline V gene data show CDR1 as LNHNV and CDR2 as YYDKDF (reference sequence). The V gene lost 0 bases and the J gene lost 0 bases, with 6 bases spanning the gap. CDR3 loop: CATSRDRNSGNTIYF. In nucleotides, the CDR3 is TGTGCCACCAGCAGAGATAGGAACTCTGGAAACACCATATATTTT.

V usage is TRBV29-1 and J usage is TRBJ2-5, with D uncertain. The CDR3 covers 12 residues. Germline CDR1 and CDR2: SQVTM and ANQGSEA. The germline V and J ends were trimmed by 3 bases and 1 base, with 6 bases remaining between them. The CDR3 DNA reads as TGCAGCGTTGACTTGATCCAAGAGACCCAGTACTTC. It codes for CSVDLIQETQYF.

Ten or more counts support this clonotype. V usage is TRBV20-1 and J usage is TRBJ2-7; 7 nucleotides agree with TRBD1. The CDR3 totals 11 residues. The V gene end was trimmed by 3 bases and the J gene end by 6 bases; junction bases not matched to a gene: 2. The V gene's germline CDR1 is DFQATT and CDR2 SNEGSKA (reference sequence). The CDR3 sequence: CSASYRGEQYF. The CDR3 DNA follows: TGCAGTGCTAGTTACAGGGGCGAGCAGTACTTC.

Ten or more counts support this clonotype. Its ends do not fully match the called genes, so a read error is possible. The chain couples TRBV9 to TRBJ2-3; the match to TRBD2 covers 12 bases. The V gene's germline CDR1 is SGDLS and CDR2 YYNGEE. This CDR3 is 16 amino acids long. The DNA for the CDR3 is TGTGCCAGCACCGTAGGACTAGCGGGGATCCGGGATACGCAGTATTTT. This codes for CASTVGLAGIRDTQYF. Full variable domain (rest looked up from reference TRBV9 and TRBJ2-3): DSGVTQTPKHLITATGQRVTLRCSPRSGDLSVYWYQQSLDQGLQFLIQYYNGEERAKGNILERFSAQQFPDLHSELNLSSLELGDSALYFCASTVGLAGIRDTQYFGPGTRLTVL.

The chain links TRBV4-1 to TRBJ1-5; D gene ambiguous. Germline CDR1 and CDR2: MGHRA and YSYEKL. The V gene lost 0 bases and the J gene lost 5 bases, with 20 bases spanning the gap. The CDR3 is made up of 18 amino acids. CDR3 coding DNA: TGCGCCAGCAGCCAAGATCCGTCGATGGCTCATCTGGATCAGCCCCAGCATTTT. Its protein product is CASSQDPSMAHLDQPQHF.

This clonotype was recorded at least ten times. This rearrangement joins TRBV7-9 to TRBJ1-1; perhaps TRBD1 as D (5 bases). The length of the CDR3 is 17 residues. V was pared by 0 bases and J by 4 bases, with 18 bases between. Germline loops: CDR1 SEHNR, CDR2 FQNEAQ (reference sequence). CDR3 residues: CASSLALIGAGGTEAFF. For the CDR3, the DNA is TGTGCCAGCAGCTTAGCGCTCATTGGCGCCGGGGGCACTGAAGCTTTCTTT.

This clonotype was observed at least ten times. V and J are TRBV7-8 and TRBJ2-4; a weak D match, TRBD1 (5 bases). Germline V gene sequence: CDR1 SGHVS, CDR2 FQNEAQ. The CDR3 is 16 amino acids. The germline V and J ends were trimmed by 3 bases and 10 bases, with 22 bases remaining between them. Here the CDR3 reads CASSLPGRDRRGIQYF. CDR3 sequence (DNA): TGTGCCAGCAGCTTGCCGGGTCGCGATCGAAGGGGTATTCAGTACTTC.